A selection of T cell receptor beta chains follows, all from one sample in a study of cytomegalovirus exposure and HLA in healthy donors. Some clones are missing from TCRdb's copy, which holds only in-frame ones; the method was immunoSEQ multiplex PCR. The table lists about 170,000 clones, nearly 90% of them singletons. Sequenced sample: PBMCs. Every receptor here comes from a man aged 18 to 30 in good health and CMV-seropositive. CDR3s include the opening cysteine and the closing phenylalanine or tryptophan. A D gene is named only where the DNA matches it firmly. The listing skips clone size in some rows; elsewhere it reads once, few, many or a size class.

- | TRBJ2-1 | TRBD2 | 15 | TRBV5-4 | CASSLPAGTYNEQFF | TGTGCCAGCAGCTTGCCAGCGGGAACCTACAATGAGCAGTTCTTC
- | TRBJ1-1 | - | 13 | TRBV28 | CASRGKGGTEAFF | TGTGCCAGCAGAGGGAAGGGAGGAACCGAAGCTTTCTTT
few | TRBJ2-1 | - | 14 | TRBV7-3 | CASSATGGYNEQFF | TGTGCCAGCAGCGCCACAGGTGGCTACAATGAGCAGTTCTTC
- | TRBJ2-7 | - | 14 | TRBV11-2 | CASSFGRSSYEQYF | TGTGCCAGCAGCTTCGGAAGGAGCTCCTACGAGCAGTACTTC
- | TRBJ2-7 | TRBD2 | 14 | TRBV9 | CASSVGGTRYEQYF | TGTGCCAGCAGCGTGGGGGGGACTAGATACGAGCAGTACTTC
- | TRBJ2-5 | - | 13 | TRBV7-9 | CASSETLQETQYF | TGTGCCAGCAGCGAGACACTCCAAGAGACCCAGTACTTC
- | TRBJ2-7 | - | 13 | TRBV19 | CARNRADSYEQYF | TGTGCCAGGAACAGGGCAGACTCCTACGAGCAGTACTTC
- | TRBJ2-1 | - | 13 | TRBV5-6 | CASSLRAYNEQFF | TGTGCCAGCAGCTTGCGCGCGTACAATGAGCAGTTCTTC
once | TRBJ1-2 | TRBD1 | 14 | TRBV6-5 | CASTWDRGGDGYTF | TGTGCCAGCACATGGGACAGGGGAGGTGATGGCTACACCTTC
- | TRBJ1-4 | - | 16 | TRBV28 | CASSFPTGREDEKLFF | TGTGCCAGCAGTTTCCCAACAGGGAGGGAGGATGAAAAACTGTTTTTT
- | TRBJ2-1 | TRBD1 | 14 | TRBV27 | CASTSGQGNNEQFF | TGTGCCAGCACTTCGGGACAGGGTAACAATGAGCAGTTCTTC
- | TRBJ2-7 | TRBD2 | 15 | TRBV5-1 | CASSLLAGGQYEQYF | TGCGCCAGCAGCTTGCTAGCGGGAGGGCAGTACGAGCAGTACTTC
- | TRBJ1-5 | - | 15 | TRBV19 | CASSIDRALNQPQHF | TGTGCCAGTAGTATAGACAGGGCCCTCAATCAGCCCCAGCATTTT
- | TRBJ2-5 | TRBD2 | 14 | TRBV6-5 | CASSDTSGWETQYF | TGTGCCAGCAGTGATACTAGCGGGTGGGAGACCCAGTACTTC